The entry below describes one T cell receptor (beta chain). Its antigen is unidentified. This sample is part of a study of vaccination and CD4 T cells after COVID-19. Germline-derived CDR1 and CDR2 are MNHEY and SVGEGT. The CDR3 runs to 18 residues. Trimming took 1 base from V and 3 from J; bases not matched to a gene: 10. The Oncomine TCR Beta short-read assay sequenced DNA from cultured CD4+ T cells. TCRdb fed the PCR reads into MiXCR, producing one record per CDR3 protein. The sample carries 15,000 or so distinct CDR3 sequences, roughly 60% recorded once. Documented treatment: roughly 10-day PBMC culture with coronavirus spike peptide pools or control peptides (ViraFEST assay).

This chain uses TRBV6-2 or TRBV6-3 with TRBJ2-3; 10 bases map to TRBD2. The source is a human donor who had recovered from COVID-19. This specimen was CD4+ T cells from blood, cultured in vitro, taken after SARS-CoV-2 vaccination. The CDR3 spells CASSYLPSGRALTDTQYF. CDR3 DNA: TGTGCCAGCAGTTACTTACCCAGCGGGAGGGCCTTAACAGATACGCAGTATTTT.